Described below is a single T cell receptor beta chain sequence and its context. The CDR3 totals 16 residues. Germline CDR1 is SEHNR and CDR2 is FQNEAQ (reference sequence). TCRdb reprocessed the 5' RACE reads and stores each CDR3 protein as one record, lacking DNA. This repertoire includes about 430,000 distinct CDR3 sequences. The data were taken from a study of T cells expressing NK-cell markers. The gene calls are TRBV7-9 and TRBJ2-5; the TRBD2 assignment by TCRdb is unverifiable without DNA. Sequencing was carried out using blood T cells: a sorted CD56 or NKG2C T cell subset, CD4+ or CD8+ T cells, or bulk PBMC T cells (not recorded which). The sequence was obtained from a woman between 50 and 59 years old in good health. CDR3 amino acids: CASSLASGGGRETQYF.